Reported below is one T cell receptor (beta chain). Its antigen is not known. V was clipped by 7 bases and J by 3 bases; unmatched bases: 3. CDR1 is WSHSY, CDR2 SAAADI, per germline. The CDR3 sequence is 12 residues long. The method was immunoSEQ multiplex PCR; TCRdb's version includes in-frame clones alone and lacks a portion of them. The sample shows more than 2 million clones, 85% to 95% of them seen only once. These data are taken from a study of shared clonotypes between healthy human individuals. Points from the study as a whole: Sorted-subset sequencing was shown by rarefaction to be incomplete despite large depth.

This sequence originates from a young man in good health. V and J are TRBV10-2 and TRBJ2-7; TRBD1 matches 7 bases. Sequenced sample: naive CD4+ T cells sorted from blood. Regarding subset: CD45RA+ positively selected. The CDR3 DNA sequence: TGCGCCAGCAAATCAGGGGGCTACGAGCAGTACTTC. It translates to CASKSGGYEQYF.